These 7 T cell receptor beta chains share one sample of origin, sequenced in a study of T cells in Graves' hyperthyroidism and ophthalmopathy. Using RNA transcripts as the source, TCR beta CDR3 regions were amplified. First-round RT-PCR of the TCR CDR3 relied on the HTBI primer set. MiXCR was run by TCRdb on the multiplex PCR reads, yielding one entry per CDR3 protein. The profile shows some 560,000 distinct CDR3 sequences, about 15% of them singletons. Sequencing was done on a sample of blood. These receptors were obtained from a woman aged 25 to 39 with Graves' hyperthyroidism.

This clonotype came up many times. This chain connects TRBV3-1 to TRBJ2-7; 7 bases match TRBD2. The V gene end was trimmed by 4 bases and the J gene end by 2 bases; junction bases not matched to a gene: 11. Germline lookup yields CDR1 LGHDT and CDR2 YNNKEL (reference sequence). CDR3 length: 16 amino acids. The chain's CDR3 is CASSPTGLFPTYEQYF. In DNA form, the CDR3 reads TGTGCCAGCAGCCCTACGGGACTATTTCCCACCTACGAGCAGTACTTC.

This clonotype was detected ten times or more. Mismatch with germline at one junction end may stem from a read error. The chain couples TRBV11-2 to TRBJ2-5, with D possibly TRBD1 on 5 matching bases. CDR3 length equals 17 residues. CDR1 and CDR2 (germline): SGHAT, FQNNGV. The CDR3 DNA reads TGTGCCAGCAGCTTAAGGGGCCGTTGGGCCACACAAGGGACCCAGTACTTC. Translation gives CASSLRGRWATQGTQYF.

This chain joins TRBV11-1 and TRBJ1-3, with D perhaps TRBD1 (5 bases). The CDR3 sequence is 16 residues long. Germline V gives CDR1 SGHAT, CDR2 FQDESV (reference sequence). Trimming pared 2 bases from V and 2 bases from J, leaving 13 bases between. CDR3 DNA sequence: TGTGCCAGCAGCTTATTGCAGGGAGTCCCTGGAAACACCATATATTTT. Amino acids: CASSLLQGVPGNTIYF.

This clonotype was recorded a few times. V gene TRBV7-6 combines with J gene TRBJ2-5; 7 bases match TRBD1. CDR1 and CDR2 (germline): SGHVS, FNYEAQ. This CDR3 contains 18 residues. Germline trimming cut 0 bases from V and 5 bases from J; bases unmatched to any gene: 15. CDR3 sequence: CASSLAVNRGRGLETQYF. The CDR3 DNA is TGTGCCAGCAGCTTAGCCGTCAACAGGGGTAGGGGGCTGGAGACCCAGTACTTC. Based on the CDR3 plus reference TRBV7-6 and TRBJ2-5, the full variable domain is GAGVSQSPRYKVTKRGQDVALRCDPISGHVSLYWYRQALGQGPEFLTYFNYEAQQDKSGLPNDRFSAERPEGSISTLTIQRTEQRDSAMYRCASSLAVNRGRGLETQYFGPGTRLLVL.

This clonotype was detected many times. The chain couples TRBV18 to TRBJ1-1; D is ambiguous. The CDR3 consists of 14 residues. Trimming took 0 bases from V and 11 from J, leaving 16 bases between them. The germline V gene has CDR1 KGHSH and CDR2 LQKENI. The CDR3 protein is CASSPPYRRKFAFF. In DNA form, the CDR3 reads TGTGCCAGCTCACCACCGTACCGCCGCAAGTTTGCTTTCTTT. Combining the CDR3 with reference TRBV18 and TRBJ1-1 gives the whole variable domain NAGVMQNPRHLVRRRGQEARLRCSPMKGHSHVYWYRQLPEEGLKFMVYLQKENIIDESGMPKERFSAEFPKEGPSILRIQQVVRGDSAAYFCASSPPYRRKFAFFGQGTRLTVV.

This rearrangement joins TRBV19 to TRBJ1-3, with D unclear. V dropped 8 bases and J dropped 0 bases, with 14 bases sitting between them. Per the germline V gene, CDR1 is LNHDA and CDR2 is SQIVND (reference sequence). The CDR3 is 15 residues long. DNA of the CDR3: TGTGCCAGTTCCTTGAGCTTAAGCTCTGGAAACACCATATATTTT. The encoded protein is CASSLSLSSGNTIYF. The variable domain in full, completed from reference TRBV19 and TRBJ1-3, reads DGGITQSPKYLFRKEGQNVTLSCEQNLNHDAMYWYRQDPGQGLRLIYYSQIVNDFQKGDIAEGYSVSREKKESFPLTVTSAQKNPTAFYLCASSLSLSSGNTIYFGEGSWLTVV.

This clonotype was counted many times. V is TRBV29-1 and J is TRBJ2-7; D gene unclear. The CDR3 totals 12 residues. Germline-derived CDR1 and CDR2 are SQVTM and ANQGSEA. With 7 bases removed from V and 6 bases from J, the gap between germline ends came to 16 bases. CDR3 sequence: CSAWLELGEQYF. CDR3 in DNA: TGCAGCGCTTGGCTAGAATTGGGCGAGCAGTACTTC.